The 14 T cell receptor beta chains presented below share a single source sample, sequenced in a study of OX40 agonist ivuxolimab in advanced cancers. Profiled with immunoSEQ multiplex PCR; TCRdb holds only in-frame clones, not every one. The sample consists of 80,000 to 95,000 clones, 70% to 90% of them appearing once. Sequenced material: CD4+ or CD8+ T cells sorted from blood, taken in a trial of the OX40 agonist ivuxolimab. Receptors were obtained from an adult with an advanced solid tumor such as melanoma, head and neck, liver or kidney cancer.

The V gene is TRBV11-3, the J gene TRBJ2-1, with a tentative D call TRBD2 (5 bases). Germline CDR1 SGHNT, CDR2 YENEEA. The CDR3 has 14 residues. V lost 1 base and J lost 7, with 11 bases in between. The CDR3 loop is CASSLGSPGNEQFF. The CDR3 DNA reads TGTGCCAGCAGCTTAGGGTCCCCGGGAAATGAGCAGTTCTTC.

This chain joins TRBV5-6 and TRBJ1-2; weak D call: TRBD1 (5 bases). Germline CDR1 reads SGHDT; CDR2 reads YYEEEE. The CDR3 extends over 15 amino acids. Deletions cut 3 bases from V and 3 bases from J, with 15 bases between. Here the CDR3 DNA reads TGTGCCAGCAGCTCAGGACAAGCTTTGTACTATGGCTACACCTTC. It yields the protein CASSSGQALYYGYTF.

V and J are TRBV6-6 and TRBJ2-5; D is unresolved. Deletions cut 0 bases from V and 5 bases from J, with 4 bases between. Germline V gene sequence: CDR1 MNHNY, CDR2 SVGAGI (reference sequence). The CDR3 covers 12 residues. CDR3 nucleotides: TGTGCCAGCAGTTACTCGAAGGAGACCCAGTACTTC. It translates to CASSYSKETQYF.

This chain uses TRBV5-6 with TRBJ1-5; 7 bases agree with TRBD1. Trimming cost V 2 bases and J 1 base; bases outside gene matches: 9. In germline, CDR1 is SGHDT, CDR2 YYEEEE. This CDR3 spans 17 amino acids. CDR3 region: CASSFRALGQSNQPQHF. The DNA for the CDR3 is TGTGCCAGCAGCTTTCGGGCGTTGGGACAGAGCAATCAGCCCCAGCATTTT.

The V and J genes are TRBV5-6 and TRBJ2-3; D gene unclear. The CDR3 extends over 16 amino acids. Per germline, CDR1 SGHDT and CDR2 YYEEEE. With 4 bases removed from V and 5 bases from J, the gap between germline ends came to 20 bases. This CDR3 reads CASSVGTPIRRDTQYF. CDR3 nucleotides: TGTGCCAGCAGCGTGGGAACTCCCATACGGAGAGATACGCAGTATTTT.

The chain uses TRBV5-5 and TRBJ2-2; possibly TRBD2 for D (6 bases). The CDR3 spans 15 residues. From germline, CDR1 is SGHKS and CDR2 YYEKEE (reference sequence). Trimming left V 4 bases short and J 5 bases short, with 15 bases between. The CDR3 bases are TGTGCCAGCAGCACACCGGGGGTGAAAACCGGGGAGCTGTTTTTT. This translates into CASSTPGVKTGELFF.

The rearrangement uses TRBV5-1 and TRBJ1-6; D is possibly TRBD1 (5 bases). V was cut by 0 bases and J by 9 bases, with 13 bases left in between. Germline assignment: CDR1 SGHRS and CDR2 YFSETQ. The CDR3 loop spans 15 amino acids. This chain's CDR3 is CASSLGQLEGSPLHF. CDR3 nucleotide sequence: TGCGCCAGCAGCTTGGGACAGTTGGAGGGTTCACCCCTCCACTTT.

The chain joins TRBV5-1 to TRBJ1-3; TRBD1 matches at 9 bases. CDR1 SGHRS and CDR2 YFSETQ come from the germline V gene. Trimming removed 4 bases from V and 0 bases from J; junction bases left unmatched: 8. The CDR3 is 17 amino acids. The CDR3 region is CASSDPTGGSSGNTIYF. The CDR3 nucleotides are TGCGCCAGCAGCGACCCGACAGGGGGAAGCTCTGGAAACACCATATATTTT.

The genes are TRBV5-1 and TRBJ1-3, with 8 bases identical to TRBD1. The CDR3 sequence is 16 residues long. CDR1 is SGHRS, CDR2 YFSETQ, per germline. V was pared by 2 bases and J by 0 bases, with 4 bases of the junction left unmatched. The CDR3 DNA reads as TGCGCCAGCAGCTTACCGGGACAGGCCTCTGGAAACACCATATATTTT. As protein: CASSLPGQASGNTIYF.

A word on this clone: The junction differs from germline at one of its ends, possibly a read error. The chain combines TRBV7-9 with TRBJ2-4, with D unclear. The CDR3 has 12 amino acids. Germline loops: CDR1 SEHNR, CDR2 FQNEAQ (reference sequence). The CDR3 sequence is CASSLGVTAEHF. CDR3 DNA: TGTGCCAGCAGCTTAGGAGTTACAGCCGAGCACTTC. Supplemented by reference TRBV7-9 and TRBJ2-4, the full variable domain reads DTGVSQNPRHKITKRGQNVTFRCDPISEHNRLYWYRQTLGQGPEFLTYFQNEAQLEKSRLLSDRFSAERPKGSFSTLEIQRTEQGDSAMYLCASSLGVTAEHFGAGTRLSVL.

The gene calls are TRBV4-1 and TRBJ1-2; D ambiguous. The CDR3 extends over 18 amino acids. The germline gives CDR1 MGHRA, CDR2 YSYEKL. V lost 1 base, J lost 8 bases, and 26 bases lay in between. CDR3 protein: CASSQGLLSQQPLEGYTF. DNA for the CDR3: TGCGCCAGCAGCCAAGGTCTATTGAGTCAGCAACCCTTGGAGGGCTACACCTTC.

The chain uses TRBV18 and TRBJ2-2, with 9 bases that match TRBD1. Germline CDR1 is KGHSH and CDR2 is LQKENI. The trim removed 5 bases at V and 1 base at J, leaving 2 bases unmatched. There are 15 residues in the CDR3. The CDR3 region has the DNA TGTGCCAGCTCAGCGGGACAGGGGAACACCGGGGAGCTGTTTTTT. Encoded protein: CASSAGQGNTGELFF.

The rearrangement joins TRBV14 to TRBJ2-1; D is possibly TRBD1 (6 bases). CDR1 is SGHDN and CDR2 is FVKESK in the germline V gene. The CDR3 runs 16 residues. Trimming took 4 bases from V and 2 from J, leaving 15 bases between them. The CDR3 is CASSLLDRPTYNEQFF. The CDR3 DNA sequence: TGTGCCAGCAGCCTTCTCGACAGGCCGACCTACAATGAGCAGTTCTTC.

The DNA of the CDR3 is TGTGCCAGCAGTTTTACGGGGACCAATCAGCCCCAGCATTTT. It encodes CASSFTGTNQPQHF. The V gene is TRBV28, the J gene TRBJ1-5; TRBD1 is a possible D gene (5 bases). The germline V gene has CDR1 MDHEN and CDR2 SYDVKM. V was clipped by 3 bases and J by 3 bases, with 9 bases between them. This CDR3 spans 14 amino acids.